Following are 27 T cell receptor beta chains from one sample sequenced in a study of identical twins. TCRdb used MiXCR to reprocess the 5' RACE reads, holding one entry per CDR3 protein. The sample comprises hundreds of thousands of distinct CDR3 sequences, about 20% of which are singletons, and approximately 4.3% rests with the top ten. The same sample was also studied in work on T cells expressing NK-cell markers.

The sample taken for sequencing was PBMCs. The receptors were gathered from a woman aged 18-35 years in good health.

In its sample, this clonotype was seen a few times. This chain connects TRBV29-1 to TRBJ2-1; D uncertain. V lost 7 bases to trimming and J lost 2 bases, with 12 bases between them. CDR3 length: 13 amino acids. Germline values: CDR1 SQVTM, CDR2 ANQGSEA. The CDR3 DNA sequence: TGCAGCGGGGGTCCTCCCACCTACAATGAGCAGTTCTTC. Residues: CSGGPPTYNEQFF.

J is TRBJ2-3 and V is TRBV5-1; D remains unclear. CDR3 length: 13 amino acids. V was clipped by 4 bases and J by 4 bases, with 10 bases between them. Per germline, CDR1 SGHRS and CDR2 YFSETQ. CDR3 DNA: TGCGCCAGCAGCAGCCTTCAAGCAGATACGCAGTATTTT. Amino acids: CASSSLQADTQYF. Combining the CDR3 with reference TRBV5-1 and TRBJ2-3 gives the whole variable domain KAGVTQTPRYLIKTRGQQVTLSCSPISGHRSVSWYQQTPGQGLQFLFEYFSETQRNKGNFPGRFSGRQFSNSRSEMNVSTLELGDSALYLCASSSLQADTQYFGPGTRLTVL.

The CDR3 region is CASSLLGTSGCNEQFF. The DNA for the CDR3 is TGTGCCAGCAGCTTACTCGGGACTAGCGGATGCAATGAGCAGTTCTTC. V and J are TRBV7-2 and TRBJ2-1, with TRBD2 matching 11 bases. Germline V gene lookup returns CDR1 SGHTA and CDR2 FQGNSA. The CDR3 totals 16 residues. The junction had 6 bases not matched to a gene; V was cut back by 2 bases and J by 6 bases.

The chain employs TRBV5-1 and TRBJ1-2; D gene uncertain. The V gene's germline CDR1 is SGHRS and CDR2 YFSETQ. V lost 4 bases and J lost 1, with 11 bases in between. The CDR3 has 14 amino acids. CDR3 nucleotides: TGCGCCAGCAGCCCAATGTGGAGTAACTATGGCTACACCTTC. It codes for CASSPMWSNYGYTF. The variable domain in full, with the rest retrieved from reference TRBV5-1 and TRBJ1-2, is KAGVTQTPRYLIKTRGQQVTLSCSPISGHRSVSWYQQTPGQGLQFLFEYFSETQRNKGNFPGRFSGRQFSNSRSEMNVSTLELGDSALYLCASSPMWSNYGYTFGSGTRLTVV.

This clonotype came up a few times. This chain joins TRBV5-1 and TRBJ2-1; D is ambiguous. The V gene lost 4 bases and the J gene lost 4 bases, with 12 bases spanning the gap. From germline, CDR1 is SGHRS and CDR2 YFSETQ. CDR3 length: 14 amino acids. The CDR3 loop is CASSVGSVYNEQFF. CDR3 DNA sequence: TGCGCCAGCAGCGTCGGAAGCGTTTACAATGAGCAGTTCTTC.

J is TRBJ2-1 and V is TRBV6-2 or TRBV6-3; 13 bases match TRBD2. CDR1 and CDR2 (germline): MNHEY, SVGEGT. The CDR3 spans 15 residues. V lost 5 bases to trimming and J lost 14 bases; unmatched junction nucleotides: 12. Written as DNA, the CDR3 is TGTGCCAGCAGTAAATCCGGGACTAGCGGGACGGGGGAGTTCTTC. Translating gives CASSKSGTSGTGEFF.

This clonotype occurred a few times. The chain carries TRBV7-9 and TRBJ1-4, with D hard to call. Germline CDR1 SEHNR, CDR2 FQNEAQ (reference sequence). The ends were cut back, 1 base at V and 7 bases at J, with 7 bases in the middle. CDR3 length equals 13 residues. The CDR3 loop is CASSLGWGEKLFF. In DNA form, the CDR3 reads TGTGCCAGCAGCTTAGGGTGGGGTGAAAAACTGTTTTTT.

This clonotype was detected ten times or more. The V and J genes are TRBV20-1 and TRBJ1-6, with 7 bases fitting TRBD1. Looked up from germline, CDR1 is DFQATT and CDR2 is SNEGSKA (reference sequence). This CDR3 comprises 16 residues. With 0 bases clipped from V and 10 bases from J, the junction kept 12 bases outside the gene matches. The CDR3 bases are TGCAGTGCTAGAGAAAACCGACAGGGACAAGGGTCACCCCTCCACTTT. The encoded protein is CSARENRQGQGSPLHF.

This chain joins TRBV5-1 and TRBJ2-4; the match to TRBD1 covers 7 bases. CDR3 size: 14 residues. V lost 2 bases, J lost 1 base, and 0 bases stayed unmatched. CDR1 and CDR2 (germline): SGHRS, YFSETQ. The CDR3 bases are TGCGCCAGCAGCTTACAGGGGGCCAAAAACATTCAGTACTTC. This encodes CASSLQGAKNIQYF. The full variable domain, rest sourced from reference TRBV5-1 and TRBJ2-4, is KAGVTQTPRYLIKTRGQQVTLSCSPISGHRSVSWYQQTPGQGLQFLFEYFSETQRNKGNFPGRFSGRQFSNSRSEMNVSTLELGDSALYLCASSLQGAKNIQYFGAGTRLSVL.

This clonotype appeared a few times. V and J are TRBV6-2 or TRBV6-3 and TRBJ1-5, with D uncertain. This CDR3 has 15 amino acids. V shed 2 bases and J shed 0 bases, with 8 bases lying between them. Germline V gives CDR1 MNHEY, CDR2 SVGEGT. CDR3 protein: CASSYPRYSNQPQHF. DNA of the CDR3: TGTGCCAGCAGTTACCCCAGGTATAGCAATCAGCCCCAGCATTTT.

The rearrangement links TRBV4-1 to TRBJ2-7; D is unresolved. Trimming cost V 0 bases and J 2 bases, with 14 bases left between them. The V gene's germline CDR1 is MGHRA and CDR2 YSYEKL. The CDR3 totals 16 residues. CDR3: CASSQDLPSTTYEQYF. CDR3 DNA: TGCGCCAGCAGCCAAGATCTACCTTCTACCACCTACGAGCAGTACTTC.

The chain carries TRBV6-2 or TRBV6-3 and TRBJ1-1; 8 nucleotides match TRBD1. Losses at the gene ends were 7 bases for V and 2 bases for J; bases not matched to a gene: 6. The length of the CDR3 is 14 residues. The V gene's germline CDR1 is MNHEY and CDR2 SVGEGT. The CDR3 DNA reads as TGTGCCAGCATTCAGGACAGGGATAACACTGAAGCTTTCTTT. This gives the protein CASIQDRDNTEAFF.

CDR3 loop: CASSPAQRGTDTQYF. For the CDR3, the DNA is TGTGCCAGCAGCCCGGCCCAGCGGGGGACAGATACGCAGTATTTT. J is TRBJ2-3 and V is TRBV5-5; 8 nucleotides agree with TRBD2. With V trimmed by 4 bases and J by 3 bases, 7 bases remained unmatched. This CDR3 is 15 amino acids long. Germline lookup yields CDR1 SGHKS and CDR2 YYEKEE (reference sequence).

This clonotype has at least ten counts. V usage is TRBV7-9 and J usage is TRBJ2-1, with D unclear. Trimming pared 7 bases from V and 8 bases from J, leaving 12 bases between. Germline loops: CDR1 SEHNR, CDR2 FQNEAQ (reference sequence). The CDR3 has 12 amino acids. CDR3: CASKLDGDEQFF. The DNA of the CDR3 is TGTGCCAGCAAACTTGACGGCGATGAGCAGTTCTTC. The variable domain in full, with the rest retrieved from reference TRBV7-9 and TRBJ2-1, is DTGVSQNPRHKITKRGQNVTFRCDPISEHNRLYWYRQTLGQGPEFLTYFQNEAQLEKSRLLSDRFSAERPKGSFSTLEIQRTEQGDSAMYLCASKLDGDEQFFGPGTRLTVL.

J is TRBJ1-4 and V is TRBV29-1; D is unresolved. Germline V lookup: CDR1 SQVTM, CDR2 ANQGSEA. This CDR3 spans 11 amino acids. V lost 6 bases and J lost 8, with 10 bases in between. CDR3 DNA: TGCAGCGTGGGCCCCCGCGAAAAACTGTTTTTT. It codes for CSVGPREKLFF.

The chain employs TRBV5-1 and TRBJ2-1; D ambiguous. CDR3 length: 13 amino acids. In germline, CDR1 is SGHRS, CDR2 YFSETQ. Trimming removed 0 bases at V and 4 bases at J, with 5 bases between. This CDR3 reads CASSLDWYNEQFF. The DNA of the CDR3 is TGCGCCAGCAGCTTGGATTGGTACAATGAGCAGTTCTTC. Based on the CDR3 plus reference TRBV5-1 and TRBJ2-1, the full variable domain is KAGVTQTPRYLIKTRGQQVTLSCSPISGHRSVSWYQQTPGQGLQFLFEYFSETQRNKGNFPGRFSGRQFSNSRSEMNVSTLELGDSALYLCASSLDWYNEQFFGPGTRLTVL.

This clonotype was picked up a small number of times. The chain carries TRBV20-1 and TRBJ2-5; 8 bases align to TRBD2. The CDR3 sequence is 12 residues long. The trim removed 6 bases at V and 4 bases at J, leaving 4 bases unmatched. The germline CDR1 and CDR2 sequences are DFQATT and SNEGSKA (reference sequence). CDR3 loop: CSAGTRRETQYF. The CDR3 DNA sequence: TGCAGTGCAGGGACTAGGAGAGAGACCCAGTACTTC.

The chain carries TRBV20-1 and TRBJ1-1, with D possibly TRBD1 on 5 matching bases. Trimming removed 3 bases from V and 9 bases from J, with 23 bases in between. This CDR3 is built from 15 residues. Looked up from germline, CDR1 is DFQATT and CDR2 is SNEGSKA (reference sequence). CDR3 DNA: TGCAGTGCTAGTGATTCGCGGCAGGGAACCTTAAAAGCTTTCTTT. Translating it yields CSASDSRQGTLKAFF.

This clonotype was recorded a few times. This chain connects TRBV20-1 to TRBJ2-1; 12 nucleotides line up with TRBD2. The CDR3 loop spans 14 amino acids. The J segment lost 9 bases and the V segment lost 5 bases, leaving 8 bases of the junction unmatched. CDR1 and CDR2 from the germline V gene are DFQATT and SNEGSKA (reference sequence). The CDR3 DNA reads as TGCAGTGCTGAGGGGCTAGCGGGGGGGACTGAGCAGTTCTTC. Its protein is CSAEGLAGGTEQFF.

The rearrangement uses TRBV5-1 and TRBJ2-3; D call uncertain. V lost 6 bases and J lost 5, with 16 bases in between. CDR3 length: 14 amino acids. Per the germline V gene, CDR1 is SGHRS and CDR2 is YFSETQ. CDR3 bases: TGCGCCAGCACGTTATCAGGAGTTGAAGATACGCAGTATTTT. Its protein is CASTLSGVEDTQYF.

This clonotype was recorded once. The chain joins TRBV20-1 to TRBJ2-3; D may be TRBD1 or TRBD2 (6 bases each). CDR3 length equals 17 residues. Trimming pared 1 base from V and 2 bases from J, leaving 19 bases between. Germline V gene sequence: CDR1 DFQATT, CDR2 SNEGSKA (reference sequence). The CDR3 DNA follows: TGCAGTGCTAGAGCCCCGGGGGCTAGCCGGTTCACAGATACGCAGTATTTT. Residues: CSARAPGASRFTDTQYF.

The chain joins TRBV6-5 to TRBJ1-2; D is perhaps TRBD1 (5 bases). CDR1 MNHEY and CDR2 SVGAGI come from the germline V gene. The CDR3 totals 15 residues. Trimming shortened V by 2 bases and J by 10 bases, and 20 bases separated the two germline ends. The CDR3 sequence: CASSYEAGRQAVYTF. The DNA for the CDR3 is TGTGCCAGCAGTTACGAAGCGGGACGGCAAGCGGTCTACACCTTC.

There are many counts of this clonotype. V gene TRBV6-5 combines with J gene TRBJ1-2; perhaps TRBD1 as D (6 bases). Trimming took 0 bases from V and 8 from J, leaving 13 bases between them. Looked up from germline, CDR1 is MNHEY and CDR2 is SVGAGI. The CDR3 extends over 14 amino acids. The CDR3 loop is CASSYSRQVDGYTF. CDR3 DNA: TGTGCCAGCAGTTACTCACGACAGGTAGACGGCTACACCTTC.

This clonotype was seen at least ten times. In DNA form, the CDR3 reads TGTGCCATCAGCCCGGGACAGATCACAGATACGCAGTATTTT. Protein: CAISPGQITDTQYF. The gene calls are TRBV10-3 and TRBJ2-3; 7 bases map to TRBD1. The CDR3 has 14 amino acids. J was trimmed by 2 bases and V by 6 bases; bases with no gene match: 5. The germline V gene encodes CDR1 ENHRY and CDR2 SYGVKD.

This clonotype was counted many times. V usage is TRBV9 and J usage is TRBJ2-7; unclear D gene. The V gene's germline CDR1 is SGDLS and CDR2 YYNGEE. The CDR3 extends over 12 amino acids. Trimming took 0 bases from V and 3 from J, leaving 4 bases between them. The CDR3 reads CASSVGSYEQYF. The CDR3 coding sequence is TGTGCCAGCAGCGTAGGGAGCTACGAGCAGTACTTC.

The chain employs TRBV20-1 and TRBJ2-5; a possible D gene is TRBD1 (6 bases). The germline V gene has CDR1 DFQATT and CDR2 SNEGSKA (reference sequence). With 6 bases removed from V and 6 bases from J, the gap between germline ends came to 14 bases. The CDR3 is 12 residues long. For the CDR3, the DNA is TGCAGTGCCCTTTTACAGGGAAAGACCCAGTACTTC. Amino acid sequence: CSALLQGKTQYF.

The chain couples TRBV27 to TRBJ1-6; D not certain. Looked up from germline, CDR1 is MNHEY and CDR2 is SMNVEV (reference sequence). The CDR3 runs 15 residues. V was trimmed by 0 bases and J by 14 bases, leaving 17 bases between them. CDR3 nucleotides: TGTGCCAGCAGTTTATCCCCGACGGCGCTCAATGCCCTCCACTTT. The encoded protein is CASSLSPTALNALHF.